Below are 9 T cell receptor beta chains sequenced from a single sample in a study of shared clonotypes between healthy human individuals. The naive CD8 fraction comprised CD45RO-negative cells positively selected for CCR7 and excluded terminally differentiated effector memory CD45RA+ cells. Assay: immunoSEQ multiplex PCR; the TCRdb copy retains only in-frame clones and omits some. This table has about 700,000 clones, about 92% appearing once. Sequencing was performed on naive CD8+ T cells sorted from blood. All receptors come from a man aged 25 to 40 in good health.

The chain recombines TRBV5-1 with TRBJ2-2; D gene ambiguous. This CDR3 is built from 14 residues. Trimming left V 0 bases short and J 7 bases short, with 10 bases between. CDR1 is SGHRS and CDR2 is YFSETQ in the germline V gene. CDR3 protein: CASSLGRTDGELFF. The CDR3 DNA reads TGCGCCAGCAGCTTGGGACGCACCGACGGGGAGCTGTTTTTT.

Details on this clone: Additional DNA sequences in this sample encode the identical CDR3. The gene calls are TRBV9 and TRBJ2-3; D is uncertain. Trimming left V 0 bases short and J 0 bases short, with 8 bases between. This CDR3 has 15 amino acids. In germline, CDR1 is SGDLS, CDR2 YYNGEE. The CDR3 reads CASSVDGRSTDTQYF. The CDR3 DNA follows: TGTGCCAGCAGCGTAGATGGCAGGAGCACAGATACGCAGTATTTT. The full variable domain, in which reference TRBV9 and TRBJ2-3 provide the parts outside the CDR3, is DSGVTQTPKHLITATGQRVTLRCSPRSGDLSVYWYQQSLDQGLQFLIQYYNGEERAKGNILERFSAQQFPDLHSELNLSSLELGDSALYFCASSVDGRSTDTQYFGPGTRLTVL.

Turning to this clone: The sample contains more than one DNA sequence encoding this CDR3. The chain links TRBV28 to TRBJ2-5, with TRBD1 matching 7 bases. With 3 bases clipped from V and 2 bases from J, the junction kept 0 bases outside the gene matches. CDR3 length equals 13 residues. Per the germline V gene, CDR1 is MDHEN and CDR2 is SYDVKM. The CDR3 spells CASSLDRQETQYF. As DNA, the CDR3 is TGTGCCAGCAGTTTGGACAGGCAAGAGACCCAGTACTTC.

The J gene is TRBJ1-4, the V gene TRBV11-2; a weak D match, TRBD1 (6 bases). CDR1 is SGHAT and CDR2 is FQNNGV in the germline V gene. V shed 3 bases and J shed 0 bases, with 11 bases lying between them. The CDR3 has 16 residues. The CDR3 nucleotides read TGTGCCAGCAGCTTGACAGGCACGGCAACTAATGAAAAACTGTTTTTT. It is translated as CASSLTGTATNEKLFF.

The rearrangement joins TRBV30 to TRBJ2-7, with TRBD1 matching over 8 bases. The trim removed 3 bases at V and 2 bases at J, leaving 9 bases unmatched. Germline-derived CDR1 and CDR2 are GTSNPN and SVGIG (reference sequence). This CDR3 spans 15 amino acids. The CDR3 spells CAWSATGQVTYEQYF. Here the CDR3 DNA reads TGTGCCTGGAGCGCAACGGGACAGGTGACCTACGAGCAGTACTTC.

This chain connects TRBV6-6 to TRBJ1-1; 9 positions agree with TRBD1. With 4 bases clipped from V and 3 bases from J, the junction kept 6 bases outside the gene matches. This CDR3 contains 15 residues. Germline lookup yields CDR1 MNHNY and CDR2 SVGAGI (reference sequence). This chain's CDR3 is CASSWDREIDTEAFF. The CDR3 bases are TGTGCCAGCAGTTGGGACAGGGAAATCGACACTGAAGCTTTCTTT.

The chain uses TRBV5-5 and TRBJ2-7; 7 bases match TRBD2. Germline CDR1 is SGHKS and CDR2 is YYEKEE (reference sequence). The CDR3 runs 15 residues. With V trimmed by 5 bases and J by 3 bases, 11 bases remained unmatched. Written as DNA, the CDR3 is TGTGCCAGCAGTCATGAAGCGGGAATTTTCTACGAGCAGTACTTC. It encodes CASSHEAGIFYEQYF.

The chain employs TRBV4-3 and TRBJ2-7; TRBD2 matches at 14 bases. The V gene end was trimmed by 5 bases and the J gene end by 0 bases; junction bases not matched to a gene: 9. The germline V gene encodes CDR1 LGHNA and CDR2 YSLEER. The CDR3 contains 18 residues. The CDR3 bases are TGCGCCAGCAGCGGCCAGTACGGGACTAGCGGGAGCTCCTACGAGCAGTACTTC. This gives the protein CASSGQYGTSGSSYEQYF.

This chain joins TRBV29-1 and TRBJ2-1; TRBD1 matches at 8 bases. Trimming removed 1 base from V and 2 bases from J; junction bases left unmatched: 10. Germline CDR1 is SQVTM and CDR2 is ANQGSEA. The CDR3 loop spans 17 amino acids. The CDR3 region has the DNA TGCAGCGTTGAAGGGGGACAGGTGAGACGAACCTACAATGAGCAGTTCTTC. Protein sequence: CSVEGGQVRRTYNEQFF.